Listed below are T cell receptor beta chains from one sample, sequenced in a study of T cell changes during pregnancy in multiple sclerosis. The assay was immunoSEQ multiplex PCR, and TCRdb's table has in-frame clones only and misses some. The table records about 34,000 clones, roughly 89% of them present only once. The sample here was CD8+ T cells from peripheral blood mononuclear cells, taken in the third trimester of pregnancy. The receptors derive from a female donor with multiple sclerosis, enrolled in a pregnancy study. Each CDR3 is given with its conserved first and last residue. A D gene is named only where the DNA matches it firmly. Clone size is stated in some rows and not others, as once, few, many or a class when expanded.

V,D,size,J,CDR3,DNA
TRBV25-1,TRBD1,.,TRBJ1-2,CASSAPTGLNF,TGTGCCAGCAGTGCCCCGACAGGGTTAAACTTC
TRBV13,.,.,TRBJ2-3,CASSLGGTASGDTQYF,TGTGCCAGCAGCTTAGGGGGGACTGCCTCCGGAGATACGCAGTATTTT
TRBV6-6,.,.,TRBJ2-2,CASSPSSGYFGELFF,TGTGCCAGCAGCCCTTCTTCAGGATATTTCGGGGAGCTGTTTTTT
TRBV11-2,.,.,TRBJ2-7,CASSFTDRSYEQYF,TGTGCCAGCAGCTTTACCGACAGGTCCTACGAGCAGTACTTC
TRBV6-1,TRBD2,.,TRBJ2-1,CASSEDQRGGLGEQFF,TGTGCCAGCAGTGAAGACCAGCGGGGGGGCCTGGGGGAGCAGTTCTTC
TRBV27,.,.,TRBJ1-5,CASSSQGLNQPQHF,TGTGCCAGCAGTTCCCAGGGTTTGAATCAGCCCCAGCATTTT
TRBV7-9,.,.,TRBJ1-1,CASSSRGDTEAFF,TGTGCCAGCAGCTCTCGGGGAGACACTGAAGCTTTCTTT
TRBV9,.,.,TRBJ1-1,CASSVGQVTEAFF,TGTGCCAGCAGCGTAGGGCAGGTCACTGAAGCTTTCTTT
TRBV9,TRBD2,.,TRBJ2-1,CASSVVASGGNEQFF,TGTGCCAGCAGCGTAGTAGCTAGCGGGGGAAATGAGCAGTTCTTC
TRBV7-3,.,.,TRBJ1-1,CASSLGQNTEAFF,TGTGCCAGCAGCTTGGGACAGAACACTGAAGCTTTCTTT
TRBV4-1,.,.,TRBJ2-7,CASSQESLNSYEQYF,TGCGCCAGCAGCCAAGAGTCACTCAACTCCTACGAGCAGTACTTC
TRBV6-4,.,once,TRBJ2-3,CASSEGPTDTQYF,TGTGCCAGCAGTGAGGGCCCCACAGATACGCAGTATTTT
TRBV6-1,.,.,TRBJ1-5,CASSEGEGTNQPQHF,TGTGCCAGCAGTGAAGGGGAAGGGACAAATCAGCCCCAGCATTTT
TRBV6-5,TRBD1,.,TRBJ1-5,CASRLGQPNQPQHF,TGTGCCAGCAGGCTGGGACAGCCCAATCAGCCCCAGCATTTT
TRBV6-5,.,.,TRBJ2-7,CASSYSFGEQYF,TGTGCCAGCAGTTACTCGTTCGGCGAGCAGTACTTC
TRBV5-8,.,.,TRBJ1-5,CASREGAQPQHF,TGTGCCAGCAGAGAGGGTGCTCAGCCCCAGCATTTT
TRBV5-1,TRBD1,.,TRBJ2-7,CASRDRGTYEQYF,TGCGCCAGCAGGGACAGGGGGACCTACGAGCAGTACTTC
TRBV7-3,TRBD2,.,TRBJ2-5,CASSLTPASGAGTQYF,TGTGCCAGCAGCTTAACTCCGGCTAGCGGGGCTGGGACCCAGTACTTC
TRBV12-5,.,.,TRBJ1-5,CASGFNVRGSNQPQHF,TGTGCTAGTGGTTTCAACGTTCGAGGGAGCAATCAGCCCCAGCATTTT
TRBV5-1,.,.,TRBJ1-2,CASSYGYGYTF,TGCGCCAGCAGCTACGGGTATGGCTACACCTTC
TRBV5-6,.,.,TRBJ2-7,CASSLGNSYEQYF,TGTGCCAGCAGCTTGGGTAATTCCTACGAGCAGTACTTC
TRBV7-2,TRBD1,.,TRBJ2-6,CASSLSGQGYSGANVLTF,TGTGCCAGCAGCTTAAGTGGACAGGGCTACTCTGGGGCCAACGTCCTGACTTTC
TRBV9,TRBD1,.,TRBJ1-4,CASSAQGAREKLFF,TGTGCCAGCAGCGCACAGGGGGCCAGGGAAAAACTGTTTTTT
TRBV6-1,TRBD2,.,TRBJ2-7,CASSEARGGTGQYF,TGTGCCAGCAGTGAAGCCCGGGGGGGAACGGGGCAGTACTTC
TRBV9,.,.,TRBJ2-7,CASSSNRELAEQYF,TGTGCCAGCAGCTCCAACAGGGAGTTAGCCGAGCAGTACTTC
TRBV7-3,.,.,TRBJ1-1,CASSLNGGTEAFF,TGTGCCAGCAGCTTAAACGGGGGTACTGAAGCTTTCTTT
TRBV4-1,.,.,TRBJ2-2,CASSQGLATGELFF,TGCGCCAGCAGCCAAGGCCTAGCGACCGGGGAGCTGTTTTTT
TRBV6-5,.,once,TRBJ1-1,CASSTNTEAFF,TGTGCCAGCAGTACAAACACTGAAGCTTTCTTT
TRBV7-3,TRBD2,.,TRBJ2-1,CASSLSGGKYNEQFF,TGTGCCAGCAGCCTTAGCGGGGGGAAGTACAATGAGCAGTTCTTC
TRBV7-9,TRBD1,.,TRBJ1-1,CASSPQGASEAFF,TGTGCCAGCAGTCCCCAGGGGGCGTCTGAAGCTTTCTTT
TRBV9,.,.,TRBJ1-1,CASSGTGFNTEAFF,TGTGCCAGCAGCGGTACAGGATTCAACACTGAAGCTTTCTTT
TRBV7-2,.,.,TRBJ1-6,CASSLPGHLSPLHF,TGTGCCAGCAGCTTACCGGGACACTTATCACCCCTCCACTTT
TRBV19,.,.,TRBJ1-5,CASSLRDNNQPQHF,TGTGCCAGTAGTCTCCGGGACAACAATCAGCCCCAGCATTTT
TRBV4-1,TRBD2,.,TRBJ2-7,CASSLSGGHSYEQYF,TGCGCCAGCAGCCTTAGCGGGGGACACTCCTACGAGCAGTACTTC
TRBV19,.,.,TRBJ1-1,CASTLPGGNTEAFF,TGTGCCAGTACTCTTCCCGGGGGGAACACTGAAGCTTTCTTT
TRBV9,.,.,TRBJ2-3,CASSGRGGDTQYF,TGTGCCAGCAGCGGTAGAGGGGGAGATACGCAGTATTTT
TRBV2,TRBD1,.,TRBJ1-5,CARVDRAHQPQHF,TGTGCCAGGGTCGACAGGGCCCATCAGCCCCAGCATTTT
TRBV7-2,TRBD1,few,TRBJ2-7,CASSSRTGQEQYF,TGTGCCAGCAGCTCTAGGACAGGGCAAGAGCAGTACTTC
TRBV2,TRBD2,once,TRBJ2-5,CASSEVLAGALQETQYF,TGTGCCAGCAGTGAGGTGTTAGCGGGGGCGCTCCAAGAGACCCAGTACTTC
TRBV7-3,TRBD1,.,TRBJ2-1,CASSFRTGEGNEQFF,TGTGCCAGCAGCTTCCGGACAGGGGAGGGGAATGAGCAGTTCTTC
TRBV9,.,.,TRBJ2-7,CASSPQGHPYEQYF,TGTGCCAGCAGCCCTCAGGGGCACCCCTACGAGCAGTACTTC
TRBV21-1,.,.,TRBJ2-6,CASSSPQGRASGANVLTF,TGTGCCAGCAGCTCACCACAGGGTCGGGCCTCTGGGGCCAACGTCCTGACTTTC
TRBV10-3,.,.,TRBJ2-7,CATLGASAEQYF,TGTGCCACCTTGGGGGCGTCCGCCGAGCAGTACTTC
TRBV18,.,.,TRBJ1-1,CASSYSLNTEAFF,TGTGCCAGCTCATACAGTTTGAACACTGAAGCTTTCTTT
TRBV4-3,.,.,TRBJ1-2,CASSQTGSYGYTF,TGCGCCAGCAGCCAGACAGGTTCCTATGGCTACACCTTC
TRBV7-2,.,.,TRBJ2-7,CASSTTGGDSYEQYF,TGTGCCAGCAGCACCACGGGCGGGGACTCCTACGAGCAGTACTTC
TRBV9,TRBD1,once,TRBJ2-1,CASNTRTGSGDEQFF,TGTGCCAGCAACACGAGGACAGGGTCCGGGGATGAGCAGTTCTTC
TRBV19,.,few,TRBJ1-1,CASTGTITEAFF,TGTGCCAGTACCGGGACTATCACTGAAGCTTTCTTT
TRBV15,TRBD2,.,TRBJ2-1,CATSREASGGFYNEQFF,TGTGCCACCAGCAGAGAAGCCAGCGGGGGGTTTTACAATGAGCAGTTCTTC
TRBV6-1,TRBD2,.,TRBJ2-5,CASSELSGGQETQYF,TGTGCCAGCAGTGAATTAAGCGGGGGGCAAGAGACCCAGTACTTC
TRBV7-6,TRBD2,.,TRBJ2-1,CASSLIAKTLETSHRSYNEQFF,TGTGCCAGCAGCTTAATCGCAAAAACCCTGGAGACTAGCCATCGCTCCTACAATGAGCAGTTCTTC
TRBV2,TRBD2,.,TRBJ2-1,CASSDSGGADEQFF,TGTGCCAGCAGTGATAGCGGGGGGGCGGATGAGCAGTTCTTC
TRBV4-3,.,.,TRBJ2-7,CASSPGRGTYEQYF,TGCGCCAGCAGCCCCGGAAGGGGAACCTACGAGCAGTACTTC
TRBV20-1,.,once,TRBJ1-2,CSLPGYTF,TGCAGCCTTCCGGGCTACACCTTC
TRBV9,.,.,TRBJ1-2,CASSVAGFANYGYTF,TGTGCCAGCAGCGTAGCCGGGTTTGCCAACTATGGCTACACCTTC
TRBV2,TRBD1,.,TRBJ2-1,CASSGQGPYNEQFF,TGTGCCAGCAGTGGACAGGGGCCTTACAATGAGCAGTTCTTC
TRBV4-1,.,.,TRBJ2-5,CASSQDGTQYF,TGCGCCAGCAGCCAAGACGGGACCCAGTACTTC
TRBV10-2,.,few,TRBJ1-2,CASRNRQGIDGYTF,TGCGCCAGCAGGAACAGGCAGGGGATTGATGGCTACACCTTC
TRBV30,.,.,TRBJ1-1,CASPTLGGTEAFF,TGTGCCTCCCCAACTCTAGGGGGCACTGAAGCTTTCTTT
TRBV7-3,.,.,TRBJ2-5,CASSLTRPGSQETQYF,TGTGCCAGCAGCTTAACCCGCCCGGGGTCTCAAGAGACCCAGTACTTC